This TCR beta chain was sequenced during a study of blood T cell repertoires in COVID-19. Whole-study context: Samples came from the United States, Italy and Spain, spanning acute and convalescent COVID-19. T cells, B-cell-depleted T cells, or PBMCs supplied cDNA or gDNA.

The data were produced by immunoSEQ multiplex PCR, yet TCRdb's version contains in-frame clones alone and is incomplete. The sample has some 340,000 clones; 75% to 90% are singletons. The V gene's germline CDR1 is SGHRS and CDR2 YFSETQ. Trimming took 3 bases from V and 9 from J; bases not matched to a gene: 11. The CDR3 length is 16 residues. The origin of this receptor is a woman in her forties or fifties who had recovered from COVID-19. The V call is TRBV5-1, the J call TRBJ1-6; the match to TRBD1 covers 8 bases. Sequencing input: PBMCs or T cells enriched from blood (not recorded which). CDR3 in DNA: TGCGCCAGCAGCTCCTTAGACAGGGGTAGCGCTTCACCCCTCCACTTT. Translating it yields CASSSLDRGSASPLHF.